The 7 T cell receptor beta chains given below trace back to one sample, sequenced in a study of blood T cell repertoires in COVID-19. Produced via immunoSEQ multiplex PCR; TCRdb's table is partial and in-frame only. The data show tens of thousands of clones, roughly four fifths seen once. The sample consisted of peripheral blood. These receptors all stem from a woman of 80 years or more with acute or convalescent COVID-19.

The chain carries TRBV2 and TRBJ1-2; 8 bases match TRBD1. V trimming: 5 bases; J trimming: 8 bases; junction bases outside the gene matches: 7. Germline V lookup: CDR1 SNHLY, CDR2 FYNNEI. The CDR3 spans 13 residues. The CDR3: CASSTTGGIGYTF. The CDR3 nucleotides are TGTGCCAGCAGTACCACAGGGGGAATAGGCTACACCTTC.

The chain combines TRBV6-2 or TRBV6-3 with TRBJ2-4, with D possibly TRBD2 on 6 matching bases. The ends were cut back, 2 bases at V and 5 bases at J, with 10 bases in the middle. The CDR3 totals 14 residues. Germline CDR1 and CDR2: MNHEY and SVGEGT. The CDR3 bases are TGTGCCAGCAGTTACGGAGGGGTCCAAAACATTCAGTACTTC. Its protein product is CASSYGGVQNIQYF.

This rearrangement joins TRBV19 to TRBJ2-6; D is possibly TRBD1 (6 bases). The CDR3 is made up of 16 amino acids. Deletions cut 3 bases from V and 0 bases from J, with 9 bases between. Germline lookup yields CDR1 LNHDA and CDR2 SQIVND (reference sequence). The CDR3 is CASSMQGGSGANVLTF. The CDR3 bases are TGTGCCAGTAGTATGCAAGGGGGCTCTGGGGCCAACGTCCTGACTTTC.

The chain uses TRBV2 and TRBJ2-2; possibly TRBD2 for D (5 bases). The V and J ends lost 8 bases and 0 bases respectively, with 10 bases between them. The CDR3 runs 14 residues. Germline loops: CDR1 SNHLY, CDR2 FYNNEI. In DNA form, the CDR3 reads TGTGCCAGCGGAAGCGGAGCGAACACCGGGGAGCTGTTTTTT. Protein product: CASGSGANTGELFF.

This chain links TRBV4-3 with TRBJ2-3; 8 positions agree with TRBD1. The CDR3 loop spans 16 amino acids. Per the germline V gene, CDR1 is LGHNA and CDR2 is YSLEER. V was pared by 0 bases and J by 3 bases, with 5 bases of the junction left unmatched. The CDR3 here is CASSQEAGGLTDTQYF. DNA of the CDR3: TGCGCCAGCAGCCAAGAGGCAGGGGGCTTGACAGATACGCAGTATTTT.

Points on this clone: Germline is not matched at one junction end, which may reflect a read error. The chain has TRBV19 and TRBJ2-2; tentative D call: TRBD1 (6 bases). Germline-derived CDR1 and CDR2 are LNHDA and SQIVND (reference sequence). The CDR3 runs 15 residues. CDR3 in amino acids: CASSLDRSNTGELFF. The CDR3 DNA reads TGTGCCAGTAGTTTAGACAGGTCTAACACCGGGGAGCTGTTTTTT.

In its sample, this clone was seen a few times. The chain links TRBV11-2 to TRBJ2-5; 12 positions agree with TRBD2. Germline values: CDR1 SGHAT, CDR2 FQNNGV. CDR3 length: 16 amino acids. Germline trimming cut 3 bases from V and 4 bases from J; bases unmatched to any gene: 6. The CDR3 DNA sequence: TGTGCCAGCAGCTTTCGGACTAGCGGGGTTGGAGAGACCCAGTACTTC. Translated: CASSFRTSGVGETQYF.